This note documents a single T cell receptor beta chain sequence. Its target is unknown. Germline CDR1 and CDR2: KGHSH and LQKENI. V shed 6 bases, J shed 5 bases, and the junction held 8 bases outside the gene matches. The CDR3 runs 15 residues. The sample belongs to a study of OX40 agonist ivuxolimab in advanced cancers. For the study at large: The dose-escalation cohort was roughly 84% male, with a mean age of around 60 years, ranging about 23 to 80. Partial responses were achieved by three patients, one with hepatocellular carcinoma and two with cutaneous melanoma. Study-wide points: Circulating CD4+ and CD8+ T cells showed clonal expansion by week 6 at 0.1 to 3.0 mg/kg.

Assay: immunoSEQ multiplex PCR; the TCRdb copy retains only in-frame clones and omits some. The sample carries tens of thousands of clones, 70% to 90% recorded once. This TCR came from an adult with an advanced solid tumor such as melanoma, head and neck, liver or kidney cancer. This sequence joins TRBV18 and TRBJ2-5; 11 positions agree with TRBD2. Here the sequenced sample was CD4+ or CD8+ T cells sorted from blood, taken in a trial of the OX40 agonist ivuxolimab. The CDR3 loop is CASSLISGRDETQYF. The CDR3 coding sequence is TGTGCCAGCTCTCTCATTAGCGGGAGGGACGAGACCCAGTACTTC.